This T cell receptor beta chain was obtained from a study of T cell changes during pregnancy in multiple sclerosis (dated by TCRdb to the late 2010s). Describing the broader study: The study examined how the T cell repertoire changed over the course of pregnancy in women with multiple sclerosis.

The library was generated by the immunoSEQ multiplex PCR assay. What TCRdb holds here is the immuneACCESS table cut down to in-frame rearrangements. Part of the clones is not present; checked against another copy, under half of the missing clones reflect an unresolved V gene, and the others are unexplained. This sample gives tens of thousands of clones in total; approximately 94% of them show up just once. The top ten clonotypes cover around 0.58% of the sample. Of note for this clone: Its recognized antigen is unknown. Nothing much larger sits one base from this clone, and base qualities are not available.

The clonotype originates from a female donor with multiple sclerosis, enrolled in a pregnancy study. Sequencing used CD4+ T cells from peripheral blood mononuclear cells, obtained in the second trimester of pregnancy.

The base sequence is TGTGCCAGCAGCTACCTGGGGGGGAACGGTGAGACCCAGTACTTC. Translated, this gives CASSYLGGNGETQYF. The V and J segments used are TRBV7-9 and TRBJ2-5; a stretch of 7 junction bases matches TRBD2. The germline V end is reduced by 4 bases and the J end by 5 bases; junction bases left unmatched: 10. The CDR3 runs 15 residues from the cysteine to the phenylalanine. The CDR3 DNA has 45 bases and is translated from base 1. Based on the germline V gene (reference sequence), the CDR1 and CDR2 sequences are SEHNR and FQNEAQ.